These 18 T cell receptor beta chains were all obtained from the same sample, sequenced in a study of blood T cell repertoires in COVID-19. Assay used: immunoSEQ multiplex PCR; TCRdb lists only in-frame clones, some missing. The sample yields 150,000 to 200,000 clones, 88% seen once. Material: peripheral blood. The receptors come from a man in his 70s with active or convalescent COVID-19.

The J gene is TRBJ2-2, the V gene TRBV18; D is ambiguous. The germline V gene encodes CDR1 KGHSH and CDR2 LQKENI. This CDR3 contains 16 residues. Trimming removed 0 bases at V and 3 bases at J, with 11 bases between. DNA of the CDR3: TGTGCCAGCTCACCACCCAACAGTGTCGACACCGGGGAGCTGTTTTTT. Amino acid sequence: CASSPPNSVDTGELFF.

The chain recombines TRBV19 with TRBJ2-1, with TRBD2 identical over 13 bases. The CDR3 has 13 amino acids. Per the germline V gene, CDR1 is LNHDA and CDR2 is SQIVND (reference sequence). V lost 7 bases, J lost 14 bases, and 8 bases stayed unmatched. This CDR3 reads CASTPGTSGKKFF. The CDR3 nucleotides are TGTGCCAGTACCCCCGGGACTAGCGGGAAAAAGTTCTTC.

V and J are TRBV18 and TRBJ2-7, with TRBD2 matching over 7 bases. The CDR3 is 12 residues long. The ends lost 4 bases at V and 6 bases at J; junction bases unmatched: 3. Germline V gives CDR1 KGHSH, CDR2 LQKENI. The CDR3 loop reads CASSLRGVEQYF. In nucleotides, the CDR3 is TGTGCCAGCTCACTACGGGGGGTCGAGCAGTACTTC.

This clone was seen only once. The chain combines TRBV6-5 with TRBJ1-6; possibly TRBD1 for D (6 bases). The CDR3 is 15 amino acids. CDR1 and CDR2 (germline): MNHEY, SVGAGI. V was clipped by 6 bases and J by 6 bases, with 15 bases between them. CDR3 nucleotides: TGTGCCAGCAGCCTACAGGGCGACGGTAATTCACCCCTCCACTTT. This translates into CASSLQGDGNSPLHF.

V is TRBV30 and J is TRBJ2-7, with 12 bases aligning to TRBD1. J gave up 2 bases and V 2 bases, and 1 base lay outside the gene matches. The germline CDR1 and CDR2 sequences are GTSNPN and SVGIG (reference sequence). The CDR3 length is 14 residues. The DNA of the CDR3 is TGTGCCTGGAGTCGGGACAGGGGGCCCTACGAGCAGTACTTC. As protein: CAWSRDRGPYEQYF.

The V gene is TRBV3-1 (or the pseudogene TRBV3-2), the J gene TRBJ2-1; D remains ambiguous. CDR3 length: 12 amino acids. Trimming took 0 bases from V and 10 from J, leaving 7 bases between them. Germline CDR1 reads LGHDT; CDR2 reads YNNKEL (reference sequence). The CDR3 loop reads CASSQDQWEQFF. The CDR3 DNA reads as TGTGCCAGCAGCCAAGATCAGTGGGAGCAGTTCTTC.

The V call is TRBV19, the J call TRBJ1-5; D is unclear. There are 17 residues in the CDR3. Looked up from germline, CDR1 is LNHDA and CDR2 is SQIVND (reference sequence). Trimming shortened V by 3 bases and J by 1 base, and 16 bases separated the two germline ends. CDR3 in DNA: TGTGCCAGTAGTATGGGTGAGGGTCCGCGGAGCAATCAGCCCCAGCATTTT. It yields the protein CASSMGEGPRSNQPQHF.

This rearrangement joins TRBV5-4 to TRBJ2-5; D possibly corresponds to TRBD2 (5 bases). The germline CDR1 and CDR2 sequences are SGHNT and YYREEE (reference sequence). The V end was cut by 1 base, the J end by 1 base, with 8 bases between. The CDR3 has 14 residues. For the CDR3, the DNA is TGTGCCAGCAGCTTGAGAGCGGCCCAAGAGACCCAGTACTTC. Translation gives CASSLRAAQETQYF.

As DNA, the CDR3 is TGTGCCAGCATTCCGGGACAGCAGGGTCGCAAGAGCTACACCTTC. Amino acids: CASIPGQQGRKSYTF. The rearrangement uses TRBV28 and TRBJ1-2, with 7 bases fitting TRBD1. Trimming removed 7 bases from V and 9 bases from J; junction bases left unmatched: 17. The CDR3 consists of 15 residues. Germline-derived CDR1 and CDR2 are MDHEN and SYDVKM.

The rearrangement joins TRBV6-6 to TRBJ1-1; D is unclear. This CDR3 has 14 amino acids. V was trimmed by 6 bases and J by 0 bases, leaving 11 bases between them. The germline V gene has CDR1 MNHNY and CDR2 SVGAGI (reference sequence). CDR3 amino acids: CASRTEGMNTEAFF. CDR3 nucleotides: TGTGCCAGCAGAACGGAGGGTATGAACACTGAAGCTTTCTTT.

The chain is built from TRBV11-2 and TRBJ2-1, with 8 bases fitting TRBD1. The V gene's germline CDR1 is SGHAT and CDR2 FQNNGV. V lost 5 bases, J lost 10 bases, and 4 bases stayed unmatched. The CDR3 covers 12 residues. CDR3 protein: CASSLQGVEQFF. The DNA of the CDR3 is TGTGCCAGCAGCCTACAGGGGGTAGAGCAGTTCTTC.

This chain joins TRBV6-5 and TRBJ2-2, with D uncertain. The CDR3 length is 15 residues. Deletions cut 2 bases from V and 3 bases from J, with 10 bases between. Germline V lookup: CDR1 MNHEY, CDR2 SVGAGI. The CDR3 DNA reads as TGTGCCAGCAGTTACATGGCGGCATACACCGGGGAGCTGTTTTTT. As protein: CASSYMAAYTGELFF.

The chain uses TRBV3-1 (or the pseudogene TRBV3-2) and TRBJ2-1; D not resolved. Germline V gives CDR1 LGHDT, CDR2 YNNKEL (reference sequence). This CDR3 spans 15 amino acids. Trimming shortened V by 0 bases and J by 6 bases, and 12 bases separated the two germline ends. The CDR3 is CASSQEEHRGNEQFF. The CDR3 DNA sequence: TGTGCCAGCAGCCAAGAAGAACATCGAGGCAATGAGCAGTTCTTC.

The genes are TRBV9 and TRBJ1-6, with unresolved D. This CDR3 region has 17 residues. V was trimmed by 4 bases and J by 7 bases, leaving 21 bases between them. Germline CDR1 SGDLS, CDR2 YYNGEE. The CDR3 here is CASSPDVGRTRNSPLHF. As DNA, the CDR3 is TGTGCCAGCAGCCCAGATGTGGGGAGAACGCGAAATTCACCCCTCCACTTT.

This clone was picked up one time. This chain connects TRBV5-1 to TRBJ2-3; D remains unclear. Trimming shortened V by 2 bases and J by 4 bases, and 8 bases separated the two germline ends. CDR1 is SGHRS and CDR2 is YFSETQ in the germline V gene. The CDR3 is 13 residues long. The CDR3 loop reads CASSFQDSDTQYF. In DNA, the CDR3 is TGCGCCAGCAGCTTTCAGGATTCAGATACGCAGTATTTT.

The V gene is TRBV7-8, the J gene TRBJ2-7; D gene ambiguous. CDR3 length: 13 amino acids. CDR1 and CDR2 from the germline V gene are SGHVS and FQNEAQ. Trimming pared 1 base from V and 5 bases from J, leaving 9 bases between. The CDR3 sequence: CASSLVVRNEQYF. For the CDR3, the DNA is TGTGCCAGCAGCTTAGTGGTGAGGAACGAGCAGTACTTC.

This clone was counted a single time. The chain recombines TRBV4-3 with TRBJ2-7; D unclear. Germline CDR1 LGHNA, CDR2 YSLEER. CDR3 size: 14 residues. Trimming stripped 4 bases from V and 3 bases from J, with 13 bases between. The chain's CDR3 is CASSPQAQDYEQYF. CDR3 sequence (DNA): TGCGCCAGCAGCCCTCAGGCCCAGGACTACGAGCAGTACTTC.

The genes are TRBV4-1 and TRBJ2-2, with 9 bases that match TRBD2. V dropped 0 bases and J dropped 8; count of bases not matched to a gene: 22. CDR1 MGHRA and CDR2 YSYEKL come from the germline V gene. CDR3 length: 21 amino acids. The CDR3 DNA reads as TGCGCCAGCAGCCAAGATGCGGTGGCAGGGCTAGCGGGGATTCATGGGGGGGAGCTGTTTTTT. Encoded protein: CASSQDAVAGLAGIHGGELFF.